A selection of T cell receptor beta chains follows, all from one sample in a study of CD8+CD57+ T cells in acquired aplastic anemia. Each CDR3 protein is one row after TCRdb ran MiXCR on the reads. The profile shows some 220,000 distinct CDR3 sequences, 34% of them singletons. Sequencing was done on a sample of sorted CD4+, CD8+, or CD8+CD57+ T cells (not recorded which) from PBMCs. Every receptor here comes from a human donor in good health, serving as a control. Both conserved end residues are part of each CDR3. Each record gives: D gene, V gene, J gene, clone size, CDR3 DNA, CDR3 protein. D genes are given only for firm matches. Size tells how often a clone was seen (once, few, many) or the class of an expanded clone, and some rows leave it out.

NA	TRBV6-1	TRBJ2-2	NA	TGTGCCAGCAGGAGACAGTTATTCACCGGGGAGCTGTTTTTT	CASRRQLFTGELFF
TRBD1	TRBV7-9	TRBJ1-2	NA	TGTGCCAGCAATGTGGGACAGGCGGATGGCTACACCTTC	CASNVGQADGYTF
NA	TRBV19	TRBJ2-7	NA	TGTGCCAGTAGTATAGATCTCCAACAAATCTACGAGCAGTACTTC	CASSIDLQQIYEQYF
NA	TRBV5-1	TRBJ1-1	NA	TGCGCCAGCAGCTTGGTGGCAGGGGCTGAAGCTTTCTTT	CASSLVAGAEAFF
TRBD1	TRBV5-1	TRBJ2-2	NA	TGCGCCAGCAGCCCGGCCGGACAGGGGGGGATCGGGGAGCTGTTTTTT	CASSPAGQGGIGELFF
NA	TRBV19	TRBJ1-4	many	TGTGCCAGTAGTCCCCCAGGACCCAGGGGAAAACTGTTTTTT	CASSPPGPRGKLFF
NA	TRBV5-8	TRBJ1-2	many	TGTGCCAGCAGCTTGGGGATCTCTGGCTACACCTTC	CASSLGISGYTF
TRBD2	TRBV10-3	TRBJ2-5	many	TGTGCCATCAGTGAGGGTAGCGGGGCCCACCCCGAGACCCAGTACTTC	CAISEGSGAHPETQYF
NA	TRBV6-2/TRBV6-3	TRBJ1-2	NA	TGTGCCAGCACCAACGAGGGGGGACCACGTTACTATGGCTACACCTTC	CASTNEGGPRYYGYTF
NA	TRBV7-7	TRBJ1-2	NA	TGTGCCAGCAGCTTGGACAACCCGGTGGGCTACACCTTC	CASSLDNPVGYTF
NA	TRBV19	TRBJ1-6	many	TGTGCCAGTGGTGAGTGGAGCTCACCCCTCCACTTT	CASGEWSSPLHF
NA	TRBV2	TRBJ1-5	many	TGTGCCAGCAGTGTTAGGGGGAATCAGCCCCAGCATTTT	CASSVRGNQPQHF
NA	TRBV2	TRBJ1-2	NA	TGTGCCAGCAGCAGGGAGAGGGCCCTGGGATATGGCTACACCTTC	CASSRERALGYGYTF
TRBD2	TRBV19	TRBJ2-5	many	TGTGCCAGTAGTATAAATGGCGGGAGGGCCAAAGAGACCCAGTACTTC	CASSINGGRAKETQYF
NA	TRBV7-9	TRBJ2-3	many	TGTGCCAGCAGCTTCAGGGAAGATACGCAGTATTTT	CASSFREDTQYF
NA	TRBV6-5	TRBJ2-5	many	TGTGCCAGCAGCAACTTAGGGGAGACCCAGTACTTC	CASSNLGETQYF
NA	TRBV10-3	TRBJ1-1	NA	TGTGCCATCAGTGTCAGGGCGAGACAAGAAGCTTTCTTT	CAISVRARQEAFF
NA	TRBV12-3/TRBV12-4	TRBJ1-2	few	TGTGCCACCACCCGGGGGGACTATGGCTACACCTTC	CATTRGDYGYTF
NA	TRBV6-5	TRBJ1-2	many	TGTGCCAGCAGTTTTAGGGTTAGCTATGGCTACACCTTC	CASSFRVSYGYTF
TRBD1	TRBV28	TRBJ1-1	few	TGTGCCAGCAGTCCCGACGACAGGGTTAGTGAAGCTTTCTTT	CASSPDDRVSEAFF
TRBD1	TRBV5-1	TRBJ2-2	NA	TGCGCCAGCAGCCCTGGGACAGGGGGCTTCGGCGGGGAGCTGTTTTTC	CASSPGTGGFGGELFF
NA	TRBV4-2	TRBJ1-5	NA	TGTGCCAGCAGCCAAGATGGCGGTTGGGAGCAGCCCCAGCATTTT	CASSQDGGWEQPQHF
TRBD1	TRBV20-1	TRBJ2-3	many	TGCAGTGCTCCTCCAGGCCCGGGACAGGGAACAGATACGCAGTATTTT	CSAPPGPGQGTDTQYF
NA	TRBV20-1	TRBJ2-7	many	TGCAGTGCTATCGACAGGGACTCCTATGAGCAGTACTTC	CSAIDRDSYEQYF
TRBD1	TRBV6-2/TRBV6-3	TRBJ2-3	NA	TGTGCCAGCAGCGACCCCGGGACAGGGCCCGCAGATACGCAGTATTTT	CASSDPGTGPADTQYF
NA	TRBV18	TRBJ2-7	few	TGTGCCAGCTCACTCAGTGGTGGACGAGATACCTACGAGCAGTACTTC	CASSLSGGRDTYEQYF
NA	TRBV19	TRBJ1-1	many	TGTGCCAGTAGTAACACTGAAGCTTTCTTT	CASSNTEAFF
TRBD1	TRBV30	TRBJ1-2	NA	TGTGCCTGGAATTGGGGACAGGGCCTTCGTGGCTACACCTTC	CAWNWGQGLRGYTF
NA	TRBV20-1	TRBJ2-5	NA	TGCAGTGCCAGGGCTGGGGGCGGGGAGACCCAGTACTTC	CSARAGGGETQYF
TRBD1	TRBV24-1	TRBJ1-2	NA	TGTGCCACCAGTGACCGGGACAGGTACTATGGCTACACCTTC	CATSDRDRYYGYTF
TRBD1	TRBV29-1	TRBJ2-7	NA	TGCAGCTTGGGACAGGGTGACGAGCAGTACTTC	CSLGQGDEQYF
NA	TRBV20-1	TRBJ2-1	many	TGCAGTGTGAACAGGGCCAACTACAATGAGCAGTTCTTC	CSVNRANYNEQFF
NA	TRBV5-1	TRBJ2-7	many	TGCGCCAGCAGCTTAAGGATGCGTAGCGAGCAGTACTTC	CASSLRMRSEQYF
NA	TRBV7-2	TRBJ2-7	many	TGTGCCAGCAACCCCGGGTGGGGCCTAGATAGCGAGCAGTACTTC	CASNPGWGLDSEQYF
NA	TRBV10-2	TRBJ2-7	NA	TGCGCCAGCAGTGTAGCTGGCGAGCAGTACTTC	CASSVAGEQYF
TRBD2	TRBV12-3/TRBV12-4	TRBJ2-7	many	TGTGCCAGCGCGGGACTAGCGGTCGAGCAGTACTTC	CASAGLAVEQYF
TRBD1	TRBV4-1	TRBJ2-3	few	TGCGCCAGCAGCTCCACAGGGGGCAAGGATACGCAGTATTTT	CASSSTGGKDTQYF
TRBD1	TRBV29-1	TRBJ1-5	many	TGCAGCGTACGGACAGGGGTAGGCAATCAGCCCCAGCATTTT	CSVRTGVGNQPQHF
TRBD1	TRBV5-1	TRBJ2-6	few	TGCGCCAGCAGACAGGGGGCGCTTGGGGCCAACGTCCTGACTTTC	CASRQGALGANVLTF
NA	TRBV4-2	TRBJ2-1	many	TGTGCCAGCAGCCAAGAGGCAGCGAACAACTACAATGAGCAGTTCTTC	CASSQEAANNYNEQFF
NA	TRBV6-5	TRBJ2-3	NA	TGTGCCAGCAGGTACCCCGGGAGTGATACGCAGTATTTT	CASRYPGSDTQYF
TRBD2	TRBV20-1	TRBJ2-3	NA	TGCAGTGCTAGTACCGGACTAGCGGGAGGCACAGATACGCAGTATTTT	CSASTGLAGGTDTQYF
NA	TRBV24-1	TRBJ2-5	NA	TGTGCCACCAGTGATGTTGGGACCAGAGAGACCCAGTACTTC	CATSDVGTRETQYF
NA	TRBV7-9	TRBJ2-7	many	TGTGCCAGCAGCTCGGGATGGGGGACACTGGTTGACGAGCAGTACTTC	CASSSGWGTLVDEQYF
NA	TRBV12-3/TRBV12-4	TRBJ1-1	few	TGTGCCAGCAGTTTAGCCGTGGCTGAAGCTTTCTTT	CASSLAVAEAFF
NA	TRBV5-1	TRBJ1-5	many	TGCGCCAGCAGCTTGGTTCCCACCAATCAGCCCCAGCATTTT	CASSLVPTNQPQHF
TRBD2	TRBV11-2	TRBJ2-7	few	TGTGCCAGCAGCTATCTTAAAAGACTAGCGGATCTTTCCTACGAGCAGTACTTC	CASSYLKRLADLSYEQYF
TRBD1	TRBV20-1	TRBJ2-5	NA	TGCAGTGAACGGACAGGGATGGAGACCCAGTACTTC	CSERTGMETQYF
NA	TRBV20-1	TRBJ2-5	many	TGCAGTGCTAGAGATCAGGGCTTCCAAGAGACCCAGTACTTC	CSARDQGFQETQYF
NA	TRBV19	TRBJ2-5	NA	TGTGCCAGTAGTATATCTGCCTCCGAGACCCAGTACTTC	CASSISASETQYF
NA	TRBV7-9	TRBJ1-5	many	TGTGCCAGCAGCTTAGAAGGGGATCAGCCCCAGCATTTT	CASSLEGDQPQHF
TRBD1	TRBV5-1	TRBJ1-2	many	TGCGCCAGCAGCTTTGAAGCCACAGGGGGTGGCTACACCTTC	CASSFEATGGGYTF
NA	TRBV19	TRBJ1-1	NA	TGTGCCAGTAGTATGGGGCCCAACACTGAAGCTTTCTTT	CASSMGPNTEAFF